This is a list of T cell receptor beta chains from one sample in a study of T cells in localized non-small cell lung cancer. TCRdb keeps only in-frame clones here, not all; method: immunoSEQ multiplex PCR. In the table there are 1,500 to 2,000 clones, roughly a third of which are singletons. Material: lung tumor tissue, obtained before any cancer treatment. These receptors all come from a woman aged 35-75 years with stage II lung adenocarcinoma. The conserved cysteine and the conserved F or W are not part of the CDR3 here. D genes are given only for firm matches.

AWSPTAGGFNQPQH,TRBV30,TRBJ1-5,TRBD1
SVVRLTGGTEAF,TRBV29-1,TRBJ1-1,TRBD1
ASSLPAGGSYEQY,TRBV11-3,TRBJ2-7,TRBD2
ASSPGGGTEAF,TRBV6-8,TRBJ1-1,.
ASSLSPQGAANEKLF,TRBV5-1,TRBJ1-4,TRBD1
ASSAGQVFGELF,TRBV6-8,TRBJ2-2,TRBD1
ASSYSPEYANTGELF,TRBV6-8,TRBJ2-2,.
ASSEGGQATYEQY,TRBV6-1,TRBJ2-7,TRBD1
TSSILYQPQH,TRBV19,TRBJ1-5,.
ASRPPAGTEAF,TRBV6-8,TRBJ1-1,.
SGGQGKGQETQY,TRBV29-1,TRBJ2-5,TRBD1
ASSPSTVRSEQY,TRBV11-3,TRBJ2-7,.
ACEGVGNTEAF,TRBV6-8,TRBJ1-1,.
ASSSGGGVVGLD,TRBV6-8,TRBJ1-2,.
ASSQVGGGISTDTQY,TRBV14,TRBJ2-3,TRBD2
ASSGTGGSYEQY,TRBV6-8,TRBJ2-7,TRBD1
ASSPRRGATYEQY,TRBV11-3,TRBJ2-7,.
ASSPRRGGVTDTQY,TRBV4-1,TRBJ2-3,TRBD2
ASSFQPHSSGANVLT,TRBV6-8,TRBJ2-6,.
SVEDFGDEQF,TRBV29-1,TRBJ2-1,.
ASSRQGPWDTEAF,TRBV6-8,TRBJ1-1,TRBD1
ANLILRGIYEQY,TRBV9,TRBJ2-7,TRBD2
ASSSRAGTGANVLT,TRBV11-3,TRBJ2-6,.
ASRDRGSGNTIY,TRBV19,TRBJ1-3,TRBD1
ASSRGTAKGYT,TRBV28,TRBJ1-2,.
AWSSGGARAQY,TRBV30,TRBJ2-5,.
ASSQGGQGHEQY,TRBV4-1,TRBJ2-7,TRBD1